The clone carrying this TCR beta chain showed up many times. What it recognizes is unknown. A single record per CDR3 protein comes from TCRdb applying MiXCR to the 5' RACE reads. This table has about 700,000 distinct CDR3 sequences, 6% to 6.5% appearing once. This CDR3 comprises 16 residues. V gave up 2 bases and J gave up 4 bases, with 16 bases separating them. The germline V gene has CDR1 SGHDT and CDR2 YYEEEE. The data derive from a study of identical twins. Study-wide results and caveats: Within cord blood, abundant beta clonotypes carried fewer insertions, but memory repertoires showed no such trend.

Sequenced material: naive T cells sorted from blood. The V and J genes are TRBV5-6 and TRBJ2-1, with D possibly TRBD2 on 6 matching bases. The receptor comes from a man aged 18 to 30 in good health. CDR3 residues: CASSFMSGGEYNEQFF. The CDR3 region has the DNA TGTGCCAGCAGCTTTATGTCGGGCGGGGAGTACAATGAGCAGTTCTTC. Full variable domain (outside the CDR3, taken from reference TRBV5-6 and TRBJ2-1): DAGVTQSPTHLIKTRGQQVTLRCSPKSGHDTVSWYQQALGQGPQFIFQYYEEEERQRGNFPDRFSGHQFPNYSSELNVNALLLGDSALYLCASSFMSGGEYNEQFFGPGTRLTVL.